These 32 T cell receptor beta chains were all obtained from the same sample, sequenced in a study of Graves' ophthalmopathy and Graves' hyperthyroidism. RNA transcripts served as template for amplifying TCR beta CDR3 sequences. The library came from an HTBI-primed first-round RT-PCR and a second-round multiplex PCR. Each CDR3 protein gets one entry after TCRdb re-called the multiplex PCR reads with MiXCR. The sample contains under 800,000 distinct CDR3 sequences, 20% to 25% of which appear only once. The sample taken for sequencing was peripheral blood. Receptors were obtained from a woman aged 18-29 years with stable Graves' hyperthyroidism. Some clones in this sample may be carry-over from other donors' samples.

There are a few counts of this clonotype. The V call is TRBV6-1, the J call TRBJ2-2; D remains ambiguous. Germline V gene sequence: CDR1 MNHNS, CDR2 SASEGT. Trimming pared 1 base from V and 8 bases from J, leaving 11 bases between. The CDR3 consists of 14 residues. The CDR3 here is CASSEDRLAGELFF. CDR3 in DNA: TGTGCCAGCAGTGAAGACCGACTGGCGGGGGAGCTGTTTTTT.

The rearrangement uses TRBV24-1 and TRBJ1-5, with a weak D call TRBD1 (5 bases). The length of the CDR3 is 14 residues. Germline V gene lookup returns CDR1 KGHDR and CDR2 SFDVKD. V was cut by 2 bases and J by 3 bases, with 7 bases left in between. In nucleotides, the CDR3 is TGTGCCACCAGTGATTCAGGGACCAATCAGCCCCAGCATTTT. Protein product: CATSDSGTNQPQHF.

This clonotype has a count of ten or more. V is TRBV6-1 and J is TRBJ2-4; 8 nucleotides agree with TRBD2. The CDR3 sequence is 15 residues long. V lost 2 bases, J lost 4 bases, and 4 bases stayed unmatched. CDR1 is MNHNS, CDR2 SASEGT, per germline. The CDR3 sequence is CASSELASGKNIQYF. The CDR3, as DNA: TGTGCCAGCAGTGAATTGGCTAGCGGGAAAAACATTCAGTACTTC.

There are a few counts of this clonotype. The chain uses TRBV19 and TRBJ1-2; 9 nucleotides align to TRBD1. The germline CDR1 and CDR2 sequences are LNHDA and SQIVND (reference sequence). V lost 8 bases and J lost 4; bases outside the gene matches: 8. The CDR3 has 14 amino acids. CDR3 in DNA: TGTGCCAGTTCGGGACAGGGTGAGGGCTATGGCTACACCTTC. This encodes CASSGQGEGYGYTF.

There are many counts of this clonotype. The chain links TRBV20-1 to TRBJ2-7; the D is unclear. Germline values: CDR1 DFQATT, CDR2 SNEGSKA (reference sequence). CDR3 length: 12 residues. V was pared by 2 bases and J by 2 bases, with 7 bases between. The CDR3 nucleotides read TGCAGTGCTAGACAGGTGGCCTACGAGCAGTACTTC. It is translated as CSARQVAYEQYF.

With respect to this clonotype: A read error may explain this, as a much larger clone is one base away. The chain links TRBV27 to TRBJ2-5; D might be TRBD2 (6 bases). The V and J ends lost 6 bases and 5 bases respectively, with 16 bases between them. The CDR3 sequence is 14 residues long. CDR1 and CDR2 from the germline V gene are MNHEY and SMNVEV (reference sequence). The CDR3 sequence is CASRSWVAVETQYF. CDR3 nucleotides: TGTGCCAGCAGGAGCTGGGTAGCGGTGGAGACCCAGTACTTC.

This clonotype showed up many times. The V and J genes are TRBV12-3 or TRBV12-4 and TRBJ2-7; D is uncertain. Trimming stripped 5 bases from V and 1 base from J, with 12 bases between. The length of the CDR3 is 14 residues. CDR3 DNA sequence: TGTGCCAGCAGTAAGCGTCGAGATTCCTACGAGCAGTACTTC. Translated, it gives CASSKRRDSYEQYF.

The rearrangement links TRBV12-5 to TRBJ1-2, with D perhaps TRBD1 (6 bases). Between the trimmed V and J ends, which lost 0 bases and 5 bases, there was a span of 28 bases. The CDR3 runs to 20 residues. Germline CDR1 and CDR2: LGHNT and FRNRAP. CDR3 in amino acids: CASGLVTPNRAFCNKYGYTF. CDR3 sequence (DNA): TGTGCTAGTGGTTTGGTAACCCCCAACAGGGCATTCTGTAATAAATATGGCTACACCTTC.

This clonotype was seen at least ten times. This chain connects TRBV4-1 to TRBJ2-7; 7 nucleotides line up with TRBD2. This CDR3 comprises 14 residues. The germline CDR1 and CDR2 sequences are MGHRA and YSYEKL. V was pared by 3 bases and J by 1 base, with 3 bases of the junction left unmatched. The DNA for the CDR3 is TGCGCCAGCAGCCATGGGGGGGGATCCTACGAGCAGTACTTC. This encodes CASSHGGGSYEQYF.

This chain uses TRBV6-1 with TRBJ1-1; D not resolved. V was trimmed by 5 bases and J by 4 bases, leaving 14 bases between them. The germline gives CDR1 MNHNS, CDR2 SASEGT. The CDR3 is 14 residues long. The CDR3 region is CASSPGWEGTEAFF. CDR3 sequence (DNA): TGTGCCAGCAGTCCCGGTTGGGAGGGCACTGAAGCTTTCTTT.

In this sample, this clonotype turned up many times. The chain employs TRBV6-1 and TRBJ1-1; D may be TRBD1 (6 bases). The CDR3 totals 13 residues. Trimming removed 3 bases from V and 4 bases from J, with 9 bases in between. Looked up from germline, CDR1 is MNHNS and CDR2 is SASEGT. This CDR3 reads CASSEIRGTEAFF. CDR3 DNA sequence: TGTGCCAGCAGTGAGATCAGGGGCACTGAAGCTTTCTTT.

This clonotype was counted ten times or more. CDR3 sequence: CSATPEPASTEAFF. The CDR3 bases are TGCAGTGCGACCCCAGAGCCCGCAAGCACTGAAGCTTTCTTT. The rearrangement joins TRBV20-1 to TRBJ1-1; D is unresolved. Germline V lookup: CDR1 DFQATT, CDR2 SNEGSKA (reference sequence). V gave up 6 bases and J gave up 4 bases, with 18 bases separating them. The CDR3 is 14 amino acids.

CDR3 DNA sequence: TGTGCCAGCAGTTCGGGACTAGCGGGAGATCTCGGCACCGGGGAGCTGTTTTTT. Protein sequence: CASSSGLAGDLGTGELFF. This rearrangement joins TRBV6-2 or TRBV6-3 to TRBJ2-2; 14 bases match TRBD2. Trimming took 4 bases from V and 4 from J; bases not matched to a gene: 8. The germline gives CDR1 MNHEY, CDR2 SVGEGT. The CDR3 is 18 residues long.

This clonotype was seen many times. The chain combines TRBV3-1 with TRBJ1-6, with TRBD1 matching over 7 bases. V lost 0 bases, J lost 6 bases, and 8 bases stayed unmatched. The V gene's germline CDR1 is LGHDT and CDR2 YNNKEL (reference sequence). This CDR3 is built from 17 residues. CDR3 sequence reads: CASSQDVGDSLNSPLHF. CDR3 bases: TGTGCCAGCAGCCAAGATGTGGGGGACAGCCTTAATTCACCCCTCCACTTT.

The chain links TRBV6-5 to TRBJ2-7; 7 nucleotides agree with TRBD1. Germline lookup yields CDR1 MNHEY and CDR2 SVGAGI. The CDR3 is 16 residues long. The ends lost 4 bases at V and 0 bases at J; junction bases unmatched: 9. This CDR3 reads CASSSDWDSSSYEQYF. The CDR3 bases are TGTGCCAGCAGTTCCGATTGGGACAGCAGCTCCTACGAGCAGTACTTC.

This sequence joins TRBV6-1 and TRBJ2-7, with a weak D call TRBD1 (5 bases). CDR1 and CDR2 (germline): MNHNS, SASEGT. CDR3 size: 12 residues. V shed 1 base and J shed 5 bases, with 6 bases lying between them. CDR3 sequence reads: CASSEDRHEQYF. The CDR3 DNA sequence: TGTGCCAGCAGTGAAGACAGGCACGAGCAGTACTTC.

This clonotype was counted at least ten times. The CDR3, as DNA: TGTGCCAGCAGTACTTCCGGGACAGGGGGCGCGATTACCGGGGAGCTGTTTTTT. Translation: CASSTSGTGGAITGELFF. The chain joins TRBV6-4 to TRBJ2-2; TRBD1 matches 12 bases. V was pared by 5 bases and J by 5 bases, with 12 bases of the junction left unmatched. The germline CDR1 and CDR2 sequences are MRHNA and SNTAGT. The CDR3 has 18 residues.

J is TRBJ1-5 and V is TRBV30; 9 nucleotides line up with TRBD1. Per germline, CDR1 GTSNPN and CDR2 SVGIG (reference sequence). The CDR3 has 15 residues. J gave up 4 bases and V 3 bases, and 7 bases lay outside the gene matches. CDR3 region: CAWRKTGGWNQPQHF. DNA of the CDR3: TGTGCCTGGAGGAAGACAGGGGGATGGAATCAGCCCCAGCATTTT. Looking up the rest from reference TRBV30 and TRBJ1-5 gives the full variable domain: SQTIHQWPATLVQPVGSPLSLECTVEGTSNPNLYWYRQAAGRGLQLLFYSVGIGQISSEVPQNLSASRPQDRQFILSSKKLLLSDSGFYLCAWRKTGGWNQPQHFGDGTRLSIL.

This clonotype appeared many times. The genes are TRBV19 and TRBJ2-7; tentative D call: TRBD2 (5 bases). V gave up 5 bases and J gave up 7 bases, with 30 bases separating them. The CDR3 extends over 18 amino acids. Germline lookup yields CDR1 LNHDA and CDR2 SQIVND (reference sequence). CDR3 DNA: TGTGCCAGTAGTCCTACCGGGAAAACAGCCTCTCCCTCGCCTGAGCAGTACTTC. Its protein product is CASSPTGKTASPSPEQYF.

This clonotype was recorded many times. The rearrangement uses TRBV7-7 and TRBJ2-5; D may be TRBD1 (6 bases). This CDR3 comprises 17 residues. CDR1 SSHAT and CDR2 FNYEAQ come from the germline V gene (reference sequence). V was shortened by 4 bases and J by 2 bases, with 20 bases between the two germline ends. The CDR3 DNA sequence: TGTGCCAGCAGCTCCGGACAGAATCAAGTCTGGCAAGAGACCCAGTACTTC. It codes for CASSSGQNQVWQETQYF.

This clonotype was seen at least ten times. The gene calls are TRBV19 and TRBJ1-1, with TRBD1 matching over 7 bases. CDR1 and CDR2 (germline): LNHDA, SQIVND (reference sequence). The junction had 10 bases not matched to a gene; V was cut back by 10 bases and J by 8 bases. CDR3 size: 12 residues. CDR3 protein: CATGRGPLEAFF. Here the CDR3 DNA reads TGTGCCACGGGTAGGGGGCCCTTGGAAGCTTTCTTT.

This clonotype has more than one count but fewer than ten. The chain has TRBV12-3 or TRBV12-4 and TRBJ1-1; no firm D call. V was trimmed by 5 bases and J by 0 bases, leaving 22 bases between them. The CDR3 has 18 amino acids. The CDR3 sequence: CASSPLLFRQIVNTEAFF. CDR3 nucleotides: TGTGCCAGCAGTCCCCTCCTTTTTAGGCAGATAGTGAACACTGAAGCTTTCTTT.

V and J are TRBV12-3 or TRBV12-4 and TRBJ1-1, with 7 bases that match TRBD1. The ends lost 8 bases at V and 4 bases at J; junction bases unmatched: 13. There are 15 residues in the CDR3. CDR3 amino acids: CASRPGAGGGTEAFF. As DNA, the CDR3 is TGTGCCAGCCGCCCCGGGGCAGGGGGTGGCACTGAAGCTTTCTTT.

The CDR3: CASSDALAGGPVTGELFF. CDR3 DNA: TGTGCCAGCAGTGATGCTCTGGCGGGAGGGCCTGTGACCGGGGAGCTGTTTTTT. The rearrangement links TRBV2 to TRBJ2-2; 9 nucleotides match TRBD2. The V and J ends lost 3 bases and 5 bases, in that order; junction bases with no gene match: 13. Looked up from germline, CDR1 is SNHLY and CDR2 is FYNNEI. This CDR3 is built from 18 residues.

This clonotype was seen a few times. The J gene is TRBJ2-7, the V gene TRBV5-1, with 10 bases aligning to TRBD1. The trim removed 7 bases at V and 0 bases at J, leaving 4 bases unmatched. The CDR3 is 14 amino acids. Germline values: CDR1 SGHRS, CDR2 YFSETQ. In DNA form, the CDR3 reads TGCGCCAGCGTGCGGACAGGGGGCTCCTACGAGCAGTACTTC. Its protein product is CASVRTGGSYEQYF.

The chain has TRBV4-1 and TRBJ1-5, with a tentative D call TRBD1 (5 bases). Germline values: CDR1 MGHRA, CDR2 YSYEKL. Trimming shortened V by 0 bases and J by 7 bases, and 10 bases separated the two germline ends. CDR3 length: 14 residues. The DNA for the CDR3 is TGCGCCAGCAGCCAAGAACAGGACCTCCAGCCCCAGCATTTT. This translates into CASSQEQDLQPQHF.

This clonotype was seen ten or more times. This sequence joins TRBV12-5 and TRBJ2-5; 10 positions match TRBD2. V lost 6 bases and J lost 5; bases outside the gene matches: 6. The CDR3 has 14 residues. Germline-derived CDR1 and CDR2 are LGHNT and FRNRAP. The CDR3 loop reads CASGRAGGTETQYF. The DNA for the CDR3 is TGTGCTAGTGGCCGAGCGGGGGGGACGGAGACCCAGTACTTC. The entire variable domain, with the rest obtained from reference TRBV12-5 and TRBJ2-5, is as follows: DARVTQTPRHKVTEMGQEVTMRCQPILGHNTVFWYRQTMMQGLELLAYFRNRAPLDDSGMPKDRFSAEMPDATLATLKIQPSEPRDSAVYFCASGRAGGTETQYFGPGTRLLVL.

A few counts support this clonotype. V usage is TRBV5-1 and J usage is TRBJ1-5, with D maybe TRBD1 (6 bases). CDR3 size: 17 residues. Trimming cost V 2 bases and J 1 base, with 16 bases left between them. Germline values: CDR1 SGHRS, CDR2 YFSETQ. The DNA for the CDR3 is TGCGCCAGCAGCTTTAGGGTGGCGGACAGAAGCAATCAGCCCCAGCATTTT. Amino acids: CASSFRVADRSNQPQHF. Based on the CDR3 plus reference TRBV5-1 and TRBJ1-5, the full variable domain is KAGVTQTPRYLIKTRGQQVTLSCSPISGHRSVSWYQQTPGQGLQFLFEYFSETQRNKGNFPGRFSGRQFSNSRSEMNVSTLELGDSALYLCASSFRVADRSNQPQHFGDGTRLSIL.

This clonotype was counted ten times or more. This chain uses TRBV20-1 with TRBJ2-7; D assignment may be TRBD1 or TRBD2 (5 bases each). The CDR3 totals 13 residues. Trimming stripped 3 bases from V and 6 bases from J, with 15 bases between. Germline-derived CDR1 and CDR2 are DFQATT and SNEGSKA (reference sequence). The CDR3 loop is CSASRDPSAEQYF. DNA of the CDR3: TGCAGTGCTAGCCGGGACCCATCGGCCGAGCAGTACTTC.

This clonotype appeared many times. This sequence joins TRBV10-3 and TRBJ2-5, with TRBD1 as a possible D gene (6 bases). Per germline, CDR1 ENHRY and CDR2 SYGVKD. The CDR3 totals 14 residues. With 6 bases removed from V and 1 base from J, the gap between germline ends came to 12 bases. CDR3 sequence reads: CAISPQGLQETQYF. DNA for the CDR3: TGTGCCATCAGCCCACAGGGCCTCCAAGAGACCCAGTACTTC.

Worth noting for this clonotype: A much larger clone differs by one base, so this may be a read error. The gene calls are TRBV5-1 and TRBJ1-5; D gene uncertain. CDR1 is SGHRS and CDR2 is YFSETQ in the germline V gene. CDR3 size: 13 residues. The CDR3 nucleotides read TGCGCCAGCGCGGAAAGGCCGAATCAGCTCCAGCATTTT. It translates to CASAERPNQLQHF.

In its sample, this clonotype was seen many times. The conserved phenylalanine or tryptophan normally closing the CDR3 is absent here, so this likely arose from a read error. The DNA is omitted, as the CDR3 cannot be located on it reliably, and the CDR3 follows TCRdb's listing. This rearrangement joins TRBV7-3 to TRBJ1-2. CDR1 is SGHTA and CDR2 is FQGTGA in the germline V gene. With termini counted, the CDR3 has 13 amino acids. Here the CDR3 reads CASSLGALVWVVT.